The entry that follows covers one T cell receptor (beta chain) sequence. Its target antigen remains unknown. It has no much larger one-base neighbor in the sample; base qualities were not kept. This entry is derived from a study of response to subunit inactivated influenza vaccine (dated by TCRdb to between 2017 and 2018). Notes on the research overall: The study used deep quantitative T cell receptor repertoire profiling to track responses to a trivalent subunit inactivated influenza vaccine.

Study-wide conclusions, independent of this receptor: It was suggested by the authors that each seasonal influenza vaccination may recruit only a limited number of new T cells.

The library was obtained by RT-PCR. For sequencing, an Illumina HiSeq 2500 was employed. TCRdb itself trimmed the public reads at Q25 with fastp, ran MiXCR and retained productive beta chains. Identical CDR3 protein sequences are pooled into one entry, listed with their most common genes and DNA. The sample profile shows around 710,000 distinct CDR3 sequences; about 15% of them were found once. The ten biggest clones cover approximately 6.5% of the sample. The germline ends are 10 bases apart after V is trimmed by 2 bases and J by 2 bases. The CDR1 and CDR2 encoded by the germline V gene are MDHEN and SYDVKM. Spanning cysteine to phenylalanine, the CDR3 consists of 15 amino acids. The retained sequence is limited to the CDR3, 45 bases, with the frame set at the first base.

Sequenced material: PBMCs from blood, taken 14 to 15 days before vaccination. This receptor was taken from a man between 50 and 59 years old who received an inactivated influenza vaccine. Donor details come from another sample of the same person, matched by shared clones. The chain couples TRBV28 to TRBJ1-3, with the D gene too uncertain to name. The CDR3 sequence is CASSLVFLPGNTIYF. The DNA sequence follows: TGTGCCAGCAGTTTAGTGTTCCTACCTGGAAACACCATATATTTT.